Listed below are T cell receptor beta chains from one sample, sequenced in a study of blood T cell repertoires in COVID-19. Libraries were prepared by immunoSEQ multiplex PCR; TCRdb keeps only in-frame clonotypes and omits some of them. The table has 43,000 or so clones, 87% seen once. Sample: peripheral blood. These receptors were obtained from an elderly woman with active COVID-19. The CDR3 runs from the conserved cysteine through the conserved F or W.

>TRBV6-1|TRBJ1-4
CASSEGWGLEEKLFF
>TRBV7-3|TRBJ2-1
CASSLFGTGNEQFF
>TRBV3-1/TRBV3-2|TRBJ2-1
CASSPREGPGYYNEQFF
>TRBV27|TRBJ1-2
CASRKGPGGGYTF
>TRBV11-2|TRBJ2-1
CASSLGTGGRGNEQFF
>TRBV18|TRBJ2-6
CASSPDRWSVLTF
>TRBV7-2|TRBJ2-1
CASSWVSGGVTHEQFF
>TRBV9|TRBJ1-3
CASSNSQGRPGNTIYF
>TRBV2|TRBJ2-7
CASVVGTDVYEQYF
>TRBV21-1|TRBJ2-7
CASPQGTPVPLEQYF
>TRBV11-2|TRBJ1-2
CASSLVLTGNYGYTF
>TRBV5-4|TRBJ2-3
CASSLWRGTRVTDTQYF
>TRBV15|TRBJ1-5
CATSRDRQRNQPQHF
>TRBV15|TRBJ1-2
CATSRGTGRNYGYTF
>TRBV6-5|TRBJ1-5
CASTMTGSNQPQHF
>TRBV28|TRBJ2-5
CASSLGQNQETQYF
>TRBV7-2|TRBJ1-6
CASSLAGGYSPLHF
>TRBV28|TRBJ2-3
CASSLHPDGATQYF
>TRBV3-1/TRBV3-2|TRBJ2-1
CASSQAGLAVFYNEQFF
>TRBV11-2|TRBJ2-2
CASSPGVTGELFF
>TRBV6-2/TRBV6-3|TRBJ1-5
CASSPRGGDLSNQPQHF
>TRBV5-1|TRBJ1-4
CASSPLDSPTNEKLFF